Each of the 15 T cell receptor beta chains below was sequenced from the same sample in a study of CD8+ T cells in alopecia areata. RNA, once extracted, was reverse transcribed into cDNA for use as the sequencing template. TCRdb's copy holds only in-frame clones and misses some; the assay was immunoSEQ multiplex PCR. The table has under 110,000 clones, approximately 63% seen once; the top ten hold roughly 15%. Treatment reported: oral pan-JAK inhibitor, 5-10 mg twice daily. This sample comprised CD8+ T cells sorted from blood, obtained at approximately week 55, from a patient treated with tofacitinib. Receptors were obtained from a human donor with alopecia areata.

This sequence joins TRBV19 and TRBJ2-7, with TRBD2 matching 7 bases. The CDR3 loop spans 14 amino acids. CDR1 is LNHDA and CDR2 is SQIVND in the germline V gene (reference sequence). The V gene end was trimmed by 5 bases and the J gene end by 0 bases; junction bases not matched to a gene: 4. DNA of the CDR3: TGTGCCAGTAGTTGGGGGGGGATCTCCTACGAGCAGTACTTC. Translated: CASSWGGISYEQYF.

Of note for this clone: This sample includes further DNA sequences coding for the same CDR3. The rearrangement joins TRBV5-6 to TRBJ2-3; D may correspond to TRBD1 or TRBD2 (5 bases each). This CDR3 is built from 12 residues. Looked up from germline, CDR1 is SGHDT and CDR2 is YYEEEE. V shed 3 bases and J shed 6 bases, with 8 bases lying between them. The CDR3 loop reads CASSSGTDTQYF. DNA of the CDR3: TGTGCCAGCAGCTCGGGGACGGATACGCAGTATTTT.

CDR3 nucleotides: TGTGCCATCAGTGGGACGGGACTAGCGGGGGGTACGGAGCAGTACTTC. It encodes CAISGTGLAGGTEQYF. The chain joins TRBV10-3 to TRBJ2-7; the match to TRBD2 covers 15 bases. The CDR3 length is 16 residues. Germline V gives CDR1 ENHRY, CDR2 SYGVKD. V trimming: 4 bases; J trimming: 7 bases; junction bases outside the gene matches: 8.

The chain recombines TRBV27 with TRBJ2-5; D not resolved. This CDR3 spans 14 amino acids. The ends were cut back, 0 bases at V and 1 base at J, with 6 bases in the middle. Germline-derived CDR1 and CDR2 are MNHEY and SMNVEV (reference sequence). The CDR3 DNA reads TGTGCCAGCAGTTTATCTCGGATCCAAGAGACCCAGTACTTC. It specifies CASSLSRIQETQYF.

This sequence joins TRBV27 and TRBJ2-6; D remains unclear. Between the trimmed V and J ends, which lost 8 bases and 4 bases, there was a span of 9 bases. Germline-derived CDR1 and CDR2 are MNHEY and SMNVEV (reference sequence). The length of the CDR3 is 13 residues. CDR3 region: CASGLLGANVLTF. CDR3 nucleotide sequence: TGTGCCAGCGGTCTTTTAGGGGCCAACGTCCTGACTTTC.

This clone was observed a few times. The CDR3 loop is CASSPRGTPSYEQYF. Written as DNA, the CDR3 is TGCGCCAGCAGCCCCAGGGGGACCCCCTCCTACGAGCAGTACTTC. The rearrangement links TRBV4-1 to TRBJ2-7; 7 bases are shared with TRBD1. The CDR3 runs 15 residues. V gave up 4 bases and J gave up 0 bases; unmatched junction bases: 6. Germline CDR1 is MGHRA and CDR2 is YSYEKL.

This chain uses TRBV29-1 with TRBJ2-1, with a tentative D call TRBD1 (5 bases). In germline, CDR1 is SQVTM, CDR2 ANQGSEA. The CDR3 runs 13 residues. Trimming took 4 bases from V and 0 from J, leaving 7 bases between them. Written as DNA, the CDR3 is TGCAGCGTTGCAGGGTACTCCTACAATGAGCAGTTCTTC. The encoded protein is CSVAGYSYNEQFF.

The chain combines TRBV9 with TRBJ1-1; 8 bases are a match to TRBD1. The CDR3 runs to 19 residues. The junction had 16 bases not matched to a gene; V was cut back by 3 bases and J by 0 bases. Germline CDR1 is SGDLS and CDR2 is YYNGEE. The CDR3 spells CASSGLQGDTSGVNTEAFF. The CDR3 DNA sequence: TGTGCCAGCAGCGGACTACAGGGGGACACTAGCGGGGTGAACACTGAAGCTTTCTTT.

The chain combines TRBV2 with TRBJ1-1, with TRBD1 matching over 9 bases. This CDR3 is 14 amino acids long. V lost 10 bases to trimming and J lost 1 base; unmatched junction nucleotides: 7. Germline CDR1 and CDR2: SNHLY and FYNNEI. The CDR3 region has the DNA TGTGCCACCTCGGACAGGGGAGGGAACACTGAAGCTTTCTTT. Amino acid sequence: CATSDRGGNTEAFF.

The gene calls are TRBV9 and TRBJ1-6; unclear D gene. V lost 0 bases to trimming and J lost 6 bases, with 7 bases between them. The CDR3 runs to 14 residues. The germline CDR1 and CDR2 sequences are SGDLS and YYNGEE. The CDR3 coding sequence is TGTGCCAGCAGCGTAGGCGGTGGTAATTCACCCCTCCACTTT. It is translated as CASSVGGGNSPLHF.

The chain joins TRBV4-1 to TRBJ2-7, with D tentatively TRBD1 (5 bases). The CDR3 length is 16 residues. Germline V lookup: CDR1 MGHRA, CDR2 YSYEKL. V shed 0 bases and J shed 0 bases, with 12 bases lying between them. The CDR3 reads CASSQDGAVSSYEQYF. In DNA, the CDR3 is TGCGCCAGCAGCCAAGATGGGGCAGTAAGCTCCTACGAGCAGTACTTC.

This chain's CDR3 is CASSFAPLSGDSTDTQYF. CDR3 in DNA: TGTGCCAGCAGCTTCGCTCCACTTAGCGGGGACAGCACAGATACGCAGTATTTT. The chain employs TRBV7-6 and TRBJ2-3, with 8 nucleotides matching TRBD2. The CDR3 contains 18 residues. The J segment lost 0 bases and the V segment lost 3 bases, leaving 11 bases of the junction unmatched. Germline V CDR1 and CDR2: SGHVS, FNYEAQ.

This clone has just a few counts. The rearrangement links TRBV14 to TRBJ2-7, with D unclear. CDR1 and CDR2 from the germline V gene are SGHDN and FVKESK. V was clipped by 3 bases and J by 3 bases, with 9 bases between them. The CDR3 length is 13 residues. CDR3 sequence (DNA): TGTGCCAGCAGCCAGATAGGGCTCTACGAGCAGTACTTC. The encoded protein is CASSQIGLYEQYF.

On this clone itself: A junction boundary mismatches the germline segment, possibly from a read error. The chain joins TRBV7-9 to TRBJ1-4; D ambiguous. This CDR3 comprises 11 residues. In germline, CDR1 is SEHNR, CDR2 FQNEAQ (reference sequence). DNA for the CDR3: TGTGCCAGCAGCTTAAATGGAAAACTGTTTTTT. It is translated as CASSLNGKLFF.

This clone was detected only a few times. The chain carries TRBV28 and TRBJ2-5, with TRBD1 matching over 8 bases. The CDR3 is 16 amino acids. Germline CDR1 MDHEN, CDR2 SYDVKM. The V and J ends lost 5 bases and 2 bases, in that order; junction bases with no gene match: 10. The CDR3 sequence is CASSPPRQGIQETQYF. The CDR3 DNA is TGTGCCAGCAGTCCTCCGAGACAGGGGATACAAGAGACCCAGTACTTC.